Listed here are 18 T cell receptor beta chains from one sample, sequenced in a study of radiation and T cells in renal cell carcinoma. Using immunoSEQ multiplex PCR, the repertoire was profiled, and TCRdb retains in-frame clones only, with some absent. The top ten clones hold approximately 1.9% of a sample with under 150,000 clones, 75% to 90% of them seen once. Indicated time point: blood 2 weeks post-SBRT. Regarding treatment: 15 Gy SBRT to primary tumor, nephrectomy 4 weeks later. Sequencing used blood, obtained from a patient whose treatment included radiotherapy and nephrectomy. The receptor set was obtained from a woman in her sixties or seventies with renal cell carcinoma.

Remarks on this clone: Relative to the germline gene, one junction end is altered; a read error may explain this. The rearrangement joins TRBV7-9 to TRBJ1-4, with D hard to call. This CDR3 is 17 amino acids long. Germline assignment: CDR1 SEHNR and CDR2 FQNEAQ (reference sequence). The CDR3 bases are TGCGCCAGCAGCCAAGACGGACGACCGGCAACTAATGAAAAACTGTTTTTT. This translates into CASSQDGRPATNEKLFF.

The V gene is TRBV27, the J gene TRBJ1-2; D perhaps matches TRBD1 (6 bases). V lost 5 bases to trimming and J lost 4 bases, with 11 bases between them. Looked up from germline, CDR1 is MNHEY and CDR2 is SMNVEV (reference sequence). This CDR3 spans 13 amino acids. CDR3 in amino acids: CASSLQGTYGYTF. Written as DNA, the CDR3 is TGTGCCAGCAGTCTACAGGGTACCTATGGCTACACCTTC.

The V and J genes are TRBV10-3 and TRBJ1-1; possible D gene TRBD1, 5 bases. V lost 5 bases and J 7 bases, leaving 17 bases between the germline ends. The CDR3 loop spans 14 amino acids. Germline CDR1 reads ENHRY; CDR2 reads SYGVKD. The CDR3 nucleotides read TGTGCCATCAGTTTCCAGGGTCCCGGTGATGAAGCTTTCTTT. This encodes CAISFQGPGDEAFF.

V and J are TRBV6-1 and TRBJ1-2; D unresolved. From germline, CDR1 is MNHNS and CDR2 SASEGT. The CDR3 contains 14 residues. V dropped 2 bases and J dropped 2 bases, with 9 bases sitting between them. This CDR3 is CASSEWKANYGYTF. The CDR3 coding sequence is TGTGCCAGCAGTGAATGGAAGGCAAACTATGGCTACACCTTC.

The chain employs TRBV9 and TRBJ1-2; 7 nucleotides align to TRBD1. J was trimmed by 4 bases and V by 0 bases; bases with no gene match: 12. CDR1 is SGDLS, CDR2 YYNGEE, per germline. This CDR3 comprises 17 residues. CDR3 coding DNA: TGTGCCAGCAGCGTAGAGACAGGGCCACCTCTCAGCTATGGCTACACCTTC. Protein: CASSVETGPPLSYGYTF.

CDR3 amino acids: CASSKGQIRGQGTYEQYF. The CDR3 region has the DNA TGCGCCAGCAGCAAGGGGCAAATTAGGGGACAGGGCACCTACGAGCAGTACTTC. The chain joins TRBV5-1 to TRBJ2-7, with TRBD1 identical over 9 bases. This CDR3 region has 18 residues. With 4 bases clipped from V and 2 bases from J, the junction kept 16 bases outside the gene matches. In germline, CDR1 is SGHRS, CDR2 YFSETQ.

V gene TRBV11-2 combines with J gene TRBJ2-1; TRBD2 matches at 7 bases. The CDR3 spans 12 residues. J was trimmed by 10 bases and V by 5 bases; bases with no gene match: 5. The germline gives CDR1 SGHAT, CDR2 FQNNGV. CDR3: CASSPRREEQFF. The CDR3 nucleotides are TGTGCCAGCAGCCCCCGGCGGGAGGAGCAGTTCTTC.

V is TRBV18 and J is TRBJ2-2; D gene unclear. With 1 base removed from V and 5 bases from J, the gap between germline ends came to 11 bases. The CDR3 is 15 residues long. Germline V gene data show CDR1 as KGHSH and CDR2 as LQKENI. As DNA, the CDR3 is TGTGCCAGCTCACCACTGGGGTCAGAAACCGGGGAGCTGTTTTTT. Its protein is CASSPLGSETGELFF.

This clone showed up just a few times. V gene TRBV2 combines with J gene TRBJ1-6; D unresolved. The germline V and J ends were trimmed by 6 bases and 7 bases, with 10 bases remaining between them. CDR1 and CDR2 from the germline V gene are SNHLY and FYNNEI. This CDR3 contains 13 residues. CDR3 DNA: TGTGCCAGCAGATCCTATGGGAATTCACCCCTCCACTTT. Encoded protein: CASRSYGNSPLHF. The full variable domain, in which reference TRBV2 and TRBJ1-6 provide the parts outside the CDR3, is EPEVTQTPSHQVTQMGQEVILRCVPISNHLYFYWYRQILGQKVEFLVSFYNNEISEKSEIFDDQFSVERPDGSNFTLKIRSTKLEDSAMYFCASRSYGNSPLHFGNGTRLTVT.

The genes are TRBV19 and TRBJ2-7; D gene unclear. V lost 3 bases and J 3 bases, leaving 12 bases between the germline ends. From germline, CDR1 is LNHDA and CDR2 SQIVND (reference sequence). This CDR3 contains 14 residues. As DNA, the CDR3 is TGTGCCAGTAGTATGGTAAAGGGTGGCTACGAGCAGTACTTC. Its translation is CASSMVKGGYEQYF.

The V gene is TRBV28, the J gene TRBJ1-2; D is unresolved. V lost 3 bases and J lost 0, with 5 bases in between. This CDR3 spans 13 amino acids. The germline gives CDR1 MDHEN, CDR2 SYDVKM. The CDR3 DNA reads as TGTGCCAGCAGTTTCAACACTAACTATGGCTACACCTTC. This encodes CASSFNTNYGYTF.

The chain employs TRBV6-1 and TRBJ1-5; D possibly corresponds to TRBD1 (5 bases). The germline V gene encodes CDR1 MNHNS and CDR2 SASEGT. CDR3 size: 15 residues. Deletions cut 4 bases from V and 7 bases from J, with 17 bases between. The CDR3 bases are TGTGCCAGCAGTGGACAGCGGGTCGGGCGGCAGCCCCAGCATTTT. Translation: CASSGQRVGRQPQHF.

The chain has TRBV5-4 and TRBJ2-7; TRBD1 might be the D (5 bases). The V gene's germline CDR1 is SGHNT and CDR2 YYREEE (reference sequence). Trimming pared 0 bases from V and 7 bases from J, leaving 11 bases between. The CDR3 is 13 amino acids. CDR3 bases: TGTGCCAGCAGCTTGGCCGGCAAGGGGGAGCAGTACTTC. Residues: CASSLAGKGEQYF.

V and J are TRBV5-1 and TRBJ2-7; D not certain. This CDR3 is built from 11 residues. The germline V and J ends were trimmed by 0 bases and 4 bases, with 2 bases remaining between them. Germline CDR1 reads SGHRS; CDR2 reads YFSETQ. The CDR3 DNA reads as TGCGCCAGCAGCTTGGAATACGAGCAGTACTTC. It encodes CASSLEYEQYF.

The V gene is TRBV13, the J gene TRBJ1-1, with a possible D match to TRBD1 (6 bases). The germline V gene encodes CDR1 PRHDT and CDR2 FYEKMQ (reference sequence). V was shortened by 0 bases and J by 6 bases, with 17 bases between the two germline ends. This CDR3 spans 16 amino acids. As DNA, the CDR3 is TGTGCCAGCAGCTTAGGACTGGGGGGGGCTAGGGCTGAAGCTTTCTTT. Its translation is CASSLGLGGARAEAFF. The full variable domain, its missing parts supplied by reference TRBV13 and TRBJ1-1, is AAGVIQSPRHLIKEKRETATLKCYPIPRHDTVYWYQQGPGQDPQFLISFYEKMQSDKGSIPDRFSAQQFSDYHSELNMSSLELGDSALYFCASSLGLGGARAEAFFGQGTRLTVV.

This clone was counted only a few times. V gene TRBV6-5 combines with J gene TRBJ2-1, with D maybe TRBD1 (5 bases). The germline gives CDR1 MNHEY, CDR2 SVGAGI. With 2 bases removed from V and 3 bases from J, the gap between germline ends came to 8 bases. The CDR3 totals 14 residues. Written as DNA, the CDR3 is TGTGCCAGCAGTTACCGACAGATCTACAATGAGCAGTTCTTC. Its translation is CASSYRQIYNEQFF.

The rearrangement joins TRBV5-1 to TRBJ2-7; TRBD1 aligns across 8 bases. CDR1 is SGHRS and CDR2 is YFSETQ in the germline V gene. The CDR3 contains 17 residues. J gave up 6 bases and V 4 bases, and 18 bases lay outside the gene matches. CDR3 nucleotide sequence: TGCGCCAGCAGCGTTGATCGACGGGACAGGTTCGTGATCGAGCAGTACTTC. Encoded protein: CASSVDRRDRFVIEQYF.

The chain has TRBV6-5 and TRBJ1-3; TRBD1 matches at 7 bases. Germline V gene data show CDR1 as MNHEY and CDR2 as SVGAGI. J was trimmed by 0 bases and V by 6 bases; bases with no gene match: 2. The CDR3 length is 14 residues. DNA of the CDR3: TGTGCCAGCAGGAGACAGGGCTCTGGAAACACCATATATTTT. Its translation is CASRRQGSGNTIYF.